The 26 T cell receptor beta chains listed next were all sequenced from one sample in a study of T cell responses to AZD1222 COVID-19 vaccine. Some clones are missing from TCRdb's copy, which holds only in-frame ones; the method was immunoSEQ multiplex PCR. The data hold approximately 100,000 clones, with around 87% observed a single time. Sequencing used peripheral blood, obtained 28 days after the second AZD1222 dose. These receptors all stem from an adult who received the AZD1222 COVID-19 vaccine.

V usage is TRBV11-2 and J usage is TRBJ2-7, with a tentative D call TRBD2 (7 bases). This CDR3 spans 14 amino acids. Between the trimmed V and J ends, which lost 3 bases and 9 bases, there was a span of 18 bases. Germline V CDR1 and CDR2: SGHAT, FQNNGV. The CDR3 region has the DNA TGTGCCAGCAGCTTGGGAGGGACACCCGGTGGGCAGTACTTC. Protein product: CASSLGGTPGGQYF.

There are a few counts of this clone. The chain links TRBV18 to TRBJ2-7; 8 bases fit TRBD1. V shed 4 bases and J 4 bases; nucleotides not matched to a gene: 6. The germline CDR1 and CDR2 sequences are KGHSH and LQKENI. The length of the CDR3 is 14 residues. The CDR3 region has the DNA TGTGCCAGCTCACTAAACAGGGGGGAGTACGAGCAGTACTTC. It yields the protein CASSLNRGEYEQYF.

This chain links TRBV4-1 with TRBJ2-7; tentatively, D is TRBD1 or TRBD2 (6 bases each). The germline V gene encodes CDR1 MGHRA and CDR2 YSYEKL. Trimming stripped 4 bases from V and 4 bases from J, with 17 bases between. This CDR3 has 15 residues. DNA for the CDR3: TGCGCCAGCAGCCTTAGCCGGGGGCCCGGGTACGAGCAGTACTTC. This gives the protein CASSLSRGPGYEQYF.

The chain has TRBV27 and TRBJ1-2; D is ambiguous. The V end was cut by 8 bases, the J end by 2 bases, with 9 bases between. The CDR3 is 12 residues long. The germline gives CDR1 MNHEY, CDR2 SMNVEV (reference sequence). The CDR3 region has the DNA TGTGCCAGCTGGGGAGGAAACTATGGCTACACCTTC. Protein: CASWGGNYGYTF.

V usage is TRBV4-2 and J usage is TRBJ1-2; D might be TRBD1 (6 bases). The CDR3 spans 15 residues. Germline V gene lookup returns CDR1 LGHNA and CDR2 YNFKEQ. The V end lost 1 base, the J end lost 2 bases, and 11 bases lay between the germline ends. The CDR3 nucleotides are TGTGCCAGCAGCCAAGTCCAGGGGACCAACTATGGCTACACCTTC. Its protein is CASSQVQGTNYGYTF.

This clone was seen only once. The gene calls are TRBV4-3 and TRBJ2-2; unclear D gene. Germline CDR1 LGHNA, CDR2 YSLEER. Trimming removed 1 base at V and 7 bases at J, with 13 bases between. The CDR3 covers 15 residues. CDR3: CASSQGWATIGELFF. Here the CDR3 DNA reads TGCGCCAGCAGCCAAGGGTGGGCGACCATCGGGGAGCTGTTTTTT.

V gene TRBV21-1 combines with J gene TRBJ2-7; TRBD2, the table's D call, was not compared with the DNA. TRBV21-1 is a known pseudogene. The CDR3 runs to 16 residues. CDR3 sequence reads: CASSKVGEREAYEQYF. CDR3 bases: TGTGCCAGCAGCAAAGTAGGGGAGCGGGAGGCCTACGAGCAGTACTTC.

The CDR3 nucleotides are TGTGCCAGCAGCCAACGAGGCGACGGGGCAAAACTGTTTTTT. This translates into CASSQRGDGAKLFF. The gene calls are TRBV4-2 and TRBJ1-4; tentative D call: TRBD1 (5 bases). There are 14 residues in the CDR3. Germline CDR1 is LGHNA and CDR2 is YNFKEQ. Trimming removed 2 bases at V and 10 bases at J, with 14 bases between.

V usage is TRBV5-6 and J usage is TRBJ2-7; unclear D gene. V was trimmed by 4 bases and J by 3 bases, leaving 11 bases between them. The CDR3 length is 13 residues. Germline values: CDR1 SGHDT, CDR2 YYEEEE. The CDR3 nucleotides read TGTGCCAGCAGCCGCCGGGTTTTCTACGAGCAGTACTTC. This translates into CASSRRVFYEQYF.

This rearrangement joins TRBV27 to TRBJ2-2; D is uncertain. CDR1 and CDR2 (germline): MNHEY, SMNVEV (reference sequence). Trimming pared 8 bases from V and 2 bases from J, leaving 9 bases between. The CDR3 loop spans 13 amino acids. CDR3 DNA sequence: TGTGCCAGCCTTCCGAGAAACACCGGGGAGCTGTTTTTT. Its translation is CASLPRNTGELFF.

The chain combines TRBV9 with TRBJ1-2; the match to TRBD1 covers 9 bases. Germline loops: CDR1 SGDLS, CDR2 YYNGEE. The ends lost 3 bases at V and 7 bases at J; junction bases unmatched: 7. This CDR3 comprises 14 residues. The DNA for the CDR3 is TGTGCCAGCAGCGGCGGACAGGGGACGTTTGGCTACACCTTC. Its translation: CASSGGQGTFGYTF.

The V gene is TRBV5-6, the J gene TRBJ2-7; D possibly corresponds to TRBD1 (6 bases). The CDR3 contains 15 residues. V lost 2 bases to trimming and J lost 1 base, with 13 bases between them. The germline V gene encodes CDR1 SGHDT and CDR2 YYEEEE. CDR3 sequence (DNA): TGTGCCAGCAGCTTAGGTCAGGGGTTGTCCTACGAGCAGTACTTC. It is translated as CASSLGQGLSYEQYF.

This rearrangement joins TRBV5-1 to TRBJ1-6; TRBD1 matches 10 bases. The CDR3 is 16 residues long. The junction had 7 bases not matched to a gene; V was cut back by 2 bases and J by 8 bases. Looked up from germline, CDR1 is SGHRS and CDR2 is YFSETQ. The CDR3 nucleotides are TGCGCCAGCAGCTTTATCGGAGGGACAGGGGATTCACCCCTCCACTTT. It encodes CASSFIGGTGDSPLHF.

This chain connects TRBV5-1 to TRBJ1-4, with D unresolved. The V and J ends lost 0 bases and 8 bases respectively, with 8 bases between them. Germline values: CDR1 SGHRS, CDR2 YFSETQ. CDR3 length: 13 amino acids. CDR3 DNA: TGCGCCAGCAGCTTGGTTCTGAAGGAAAAACTGTTTTTT. This encodes CASSLVLKEKLFF.

The rearrangement joins TRBV28 to TRBJ2-5, with a tentative D call TRBD2 (5 bases). CDR3 length equals 14 residues. V shed 6 bases and J shed 4 bases, with 15 bases lying between them. Germline values: CDR1 MDHEN, CDR2 SYDVKM. CDR3 sequence reads: CASRPPGSGETQYF. The CDR3 DNA is TGTGCCAGCAGACCACCGGGATCCGGAGAGACCCAGTACTTC.

The chain carries TRBV20-1 and TRBJ1-5; D call uncertain. Germline V gives CDR1 DFQATT, CDR2 SNEGSKA (reference sequence). The CDR3 is 13 amino acids. V was shortened by 3 bases and J by 3 bases, with 9 bases between the two germline ends. The DNA for the CDR3 is TGCAGTGCTAGTCGACGGAACAATCAGCCCCAGCATTTT. It encodes CSASRRNNQPQHF.

The chain carries TRBV4-3 and TRBJ1-6; 8 positions agree with TRBD1. The germline CDR1 and CDR2 sequences are LGHNA and YSLEER. This CDR3 has 17 residues. The ends lost 1 base at V and 10 bases at J; junction bases unmatched: 12. The CDR3 nucleotides are TGCGCCAGCAGCCAAGTAGCTTGGGCAGGGGGCAAATCACCCCTCCACTTT. Translation: CASSQVAWAGGKSPLHF.

CDR3 sequence (DNA): TGTGCCAGTCACGGCGTCGGCAACACCGGGGAGCTGTTTTTT. Encoded protein: CASHGVGNTGELFF. This chain uses TRBV2 with TRBJ2-2, with unresolved D. This CDR3 is 14 amino acids long. In germline, CDR1 is SNHLY, CDR2 FYNNEI. Trimming removed 9 bases at V and 2 bases at J, with 13 bases between.

The V and J genes are TRBV9 and TRBJ2-1, with 13 nucleotides matching TRBD2. This CDR3 is built from 16 residues. The germline V gene has CDR1 SGDLS and CDR2 YYNGEE. The V and J ends lost 0 bases and 8 bases, in that order; junction bases with no gene match: 5. The CDR3 DNA reads as TGTGCCAGCAGCGTAGCGGGACTAGCGGGATTTTATGAGCAGTTCTTC. It yields the protein CASSVAGLAGFYEQFF.

V and J are TRBV7-3 and TRBJ2-3; tentatively, D is TRBD2 (5 bases). Germline CDR1 and CDR2: SGHTA and FQGTGA. V dropped 10 bases and J dropped 6 bases, with 23 bases sitting between them. The CDR3 sequence is 15 residues long. CDR3 region: CATARTHSPLDTQYF. The DNA for the CDR3 is TGTGCCACTGCACGGACTCACAGCCCCCTCGATACGCAGTATTTT.

The chain joins TRBV29-1 to TRBJ1-2; TRBD1 matches at 10 bases. V shed 6 bases, J shed 4 bases, and the junction held 8 bases outside the gene matches. Germline CDR1 is SQVTM and CDR2 is ANQGSEA. The CDR3 runs to 14 residues. In DNA, the CDR3 is TGCAGCGTCACCGGGACAGGGGCGTCCTATGGCTACACCTTC. It translates to CSVTGTGASYGYTF.

The rearrangement joins TRBV5-1 to TRBJ2-1, with D unresolved. From germline, CDR1 is SGHRS and CDR2 YFSETQ. CDR3 length equals 15 residues. V dropped 0 bases and J dropped 3 bases, with 10 bases sitting between them. The CDR3: CASSLVDINYNEQFF. CDR3 in DNA: TGCGCCAGCAGCTTGGTGGATATAAACTACAATGAGCAGTTCTTC.

V is TRBV27 and J is TRBJ2-7; TRBD2 matches at 11 bases. The trim removed 5 bases at V and 5 bases at J, leaving 11 bases unmatched. Germline CDR1 MNHEY, CDR2 SMNVEV (reference sequence). The CDR3 totals 16 residues. CDR3 loop: CASSLFIAGGTHEQYF. The CDR3 DNA reads TGTGCCAGCAGTCTATTTATAGCGGGAGGGACCCACGAGCAGTACTTC.

The rearrangement links TRBV2 to TRBJ1-5; D gene unclear. Germline V gene sequence: CDR1 SNHLY, CDR2 FYNNEI. The V end lost 5 bases, the J end lost 3 bases, and 11 bases lay between the germline ends. This CDR3 comprises 14 residues. Written as DNA, the CDR3 is TGTGCCAGCAGTCTTGGACGGTACAATCAGCCCCAGCATTTT. As protein: CASSLGRYNQPQHF.

The rearrangement links TRBV3-1 (or the pseudogene TRBV3-2) to TRBJ2-7; 9 bases map to TRBD1. The CDR3 has 15 residues. Trimming removed 5 bases from V and 3 bases from J; junction bases left unmatched: 8. From germline, CDR1 is LGHDT and CDR2 YNNKEL (reference sequence). In DNA form, the CDR3 reads TGTGCCAGCAGCGCGGCCGGGACAGGGATCTACGAGCAGTACTTC. This encodes CASSAAGTGIYEQYF.

The V and J genes are TRBV24-1 and TRBJ2-5; 11 nucleotides align to TRBD2. Germline V gene data show CDR1 as KGHDR and CDR2 as SFDVKD. The CDR3 length is 15 residues. With V trimmed by 6 bases and J by 2 bases, 4 bases remained unmatched. The CDR3 DNA reads as TGTGCCACCAGTCAGGGACTAGCGGTTCAAGAGACCCAGTACTTC. Translated, it gives CATSQGLAVQETQYF.